This T cell receptor beta chain was found in a study of blood T cell repertoires in COVID-19. Study context: Researchers got acute and convalescent COVID-19 samples from the United States, Italy and Spain. From T cells, B-cell-depleted T cells, or PBMCs came the material, which was cDNA or gDNA.

Seattle patient enrollment occurred during active infection, with longitudinal follow-up thereafter. The germline CDR1 and CDR2 sequences are KGHSH and LQKENI. This CDR3 has 17 amino acids. V was pared by 3 bases and J by 3 bases, with 18 bases between. In the original workflow: For nucleated cells, counts were estimated from reference gene primer amplification. TCRdb's copy holds only in-frame clones and misses some; the assay was immunoSEQ multiplex PCR. V and J calls and clone size come straight from that table; D and trimming were deduced from the DNA. This table holds around 260,000 clones, approximately 91% found once.

Material: peripheral blood. The receptor comes from a woman in her thirties with COVID-19, enrolled during active disease. The chain recombines TRBV18 with TRBJ2-1; D not resolved. The CDR3, as DNA: TGTGCCAGCTCACCTCGAGGTACCCAATCGTTCTACAATGAGCAGTTCTTC. As protein: CASSPRGTQSFYNEQFF.